The TCR beta chain under discussion was sequenced for a study of blood T cell repertoires in COVID-19. The wider study: T cells, B-cell-depleted T cells, or PBMCs provided the cDNA or gDNA that served as material.

In the study's own analysis: Amplifying reference gene primers gave estimates of nucleated cell counts. Profiling relied on immunoSEQ multiplex PCR, and the TCRdb table lists in-frame clones only, not all of them. That table gives V, J and clone size, and the DNA gave D and trimming. The sample holds about 300,000 clones, 85% to 90% seen once. Trimming cost V 1 base and J 9 bases, with 27 bases left between them. The length of the CDR3 is 19 residues. CDR1 is KGHDR, CDR2 SFDVKD, per germline. The TCR sequence derives from a woman aged 25 to 39 with COVID-19, enrolled during active disease. The sequenced sample was peripheral blood. This sequence joins TRBV24-1 and TRBJ1-5; no definite D call. The CDR3 nucleotides read TGTGCCACCAGTGATTTAAATTTCCCAAGTTACCCCCATCGGGGGCCCCAGCATTTT. Translated, it gives CATSDLNFPSYPHRGPQHF.